What follows describes a single T cell receptor (beta chain). Its antigen is still unknown. The treatment denotes: approximately 10-day PBMC culture with coronavirus spike peptide pools or control peptides (ViraFEST assay). The data belong to a study of vaccination and CD4 T cells after COVID-19. As for the study in general: Cells were stimulated with overlapping spike peptide pools from SARS-CoV-2, HCoV-NL63, HCoV-OC43 and HCoV-229E.

Scientists ran DNA taken from cultured CD4+ T cells through the Oncomine TCR Beta short-read assay for sequencing. TCRdb re-analysed the PCR reads in MiXCR, keeping a single row per CDR3 protein. Of roughly 14,000 distinct CDR3 sequences in the sample, about 55% were seen once. Sequencing used CD4+ T cells from blood, cultured in vitro, obtained before SARS-CoV-2 vaccination. This TCR derives from a human donor who had recovered from COVID-19.

The CDR3, as DNA: TGTGCCAGCAGCCGGGACAGGGGACATCTGATGGCTTTCTTT. The encoded protein is CASSRDRGHLMAFF. This chain joins TRBV2 and TRBJ1-1, with 10 bases matching TRBD1. Germline V CDR1 and CDR2: SNHLY, FYNNEI. V shed 6 bases and J 11 bases; nucleotides not matched to a gene: 12. The CDR3 is made up of 14 amino acids.